What follows are 9 T cell receptor beta chains derived from one specimen sequenced in a study of T-cell memory formation after mild COVID-19. TCRdb re-called the 5' RACE reads with MiXCR, one entry per CDR3 protein. Of around 390,000 distinct CDR3 sequences in the sample, roughly 15% were seen once. Sequenced input: PBMCs or a T cell subset sorted from them (not recorded which). These TCRs come from a man aged 18 to 30 who had mild COVID-19 (a few samples of this study predate the infection). Cell type and time point are not known.

This rearrangement joins TRBV12-3 or TRBV12-4 to TRBJ1-1; unclear D gene. V lost 8 bases, J lost 1 base, and 17 bases lay in between. The CDR3 contains 15 residues. Here the CDR3 DNA reads TGTGCCAGCCGCCCGGTAAATTCGTGGAACACTGAAGCTTTCTTT. The encoded protein is CASRPVNSWNTEAFF.

The chain combines TRBV5-6 with TRBJ2-2; 8 bases fit TRBD2. The CDR3 has 15 residues. V shed 0 bases and J 10 bases; nucleotides not matched to a gene: 8. Germline V gene sequence: CDR1 SGHDT, CDR2 YYEEEE. CDR3 sequence (DNA): TGTGCCAGCAGCTTGGTTACGGGGGGGCGAAAGGAGCTGTTTTTT. As protein: CASSLVTGGRKELFF.

This clonotype was counted only a few times. This chain joins TRBV12-3 or TRBV12-4 and TRBJ2-7; 7 bases align to TRBD2. Germline trimming cut 5 bases from V and 6 bases from J; bases unmatched to any gene: 22. The CDR3 extends over 18 amino acids. The CDR3 DNA follows: TGTGCCAGCAGTCCAAAATTGGGGGGGTCCTCAGGGCTCGGCGAGCAGTACTTC. It is translated as CASSPKLGGSSGLGEQYF.

V and J are TRBV6-1 and TRBJ1-1; D gene uncertain. V lost 5 bases and J 4 bases, leaving 11 bases between the germline ends. The germline gives CDR1 MNHNS, CDR2 SASEGT. This CDR3 is built from 13 residues. Written as DNA, the CDR3 is TGTGCCAGCAGTTCTTTATCCACCACTGAAGCTTTCTTT. Translating it yields CASSSLSTTEAFF.

This clonotype was seen only a few times. The genes are TRBV30 and TRBJ2-4; D unresolved. Germline values: CDR1 GTSNPN, CDR2 SVGIG (reference sequence). With 5 bases removed from V and 15 bases from J, the gap between germline ends came to 23 bases. The CDR3 sequence is 13 residues long. The chain's CDR3 is CAWLPRLPLLLYF. CDR3 nucleotides: TGTGCCTGGCTCCCCCGCCTCCCCCTTCTTCTGTACTTC.

This clonotype was observed a handful of times. The rearrangement links TRBV25-1 to TRBJ2-7, with 9 bases that match TRBD1. This CDR3 region has 15 residues. CDR1 and CDR2 from the germline V gene are MGHDK and SYGVNS. J gave up 2 bases and V 3 bases, and 5 bases lay outside the gene matches. This chain's CDR3 is CASSDHGDRAYEQYF. CDR3 sequence (DNA): TGTGCCAGCAGTGATCATGGGGACAGGGCCTACGAGCAGTACTTC.

The rearrangement links TRBV7-9 to TRBJ2-1; no definite D call. V was trimmed by 5 bases and J by 10 bases, leaving 12 bases between them. Germline CDR1 SEHNR, CDR2 FQNEAQ (reference sequence). The CDR3 covers 12 residues. The CDR3, as DNA: TGTGCCAGCAGCGGGTTTCTCGCGGAGCAGTTCTTC. It translates to CASSGFLAEQFF.

This clonotype was seen more than once but under ten times. This sequence joins TRBV4-3 and TRBJ2-2; D remains unclear. The CDR3 runs 16 residues. The germline CDR1 and CDR2 sequences are LGHNA and YSLEER. Trimming left V 4 bases short and J 2 bases short, with 14 bases between. CDR3 nucleotide sequence: TGCGCCAGCAGCCCCAGACCAGAACCTAACACCGGGGAGCTGTTTTTT. Its protein product is CASSPRPEPNTGELFF.

This clonotype has more than one count but fewer than ten. The chain combines TRBV21-1 with TRBJ2-7; TRBD2, as called in the table, went unchecked against the DNA. TRBV21-1 is a listed pseudogene. This CDR3 is built from 20 residues. In nucleotides, the CDR3 is TGTGCCAGCAGCTTCTCAACCTTGACTAGCGGGGGCCCAAGCTCCTACGAGCAGTACGTC. Protein sequence: CASSFSTLTSGGPSSYEQYV.